What follows are 11 T cell receptor beta chains derived from one specimen sequenced in a study of shared clonotypes between healthy human individuals. Data came from immunoSEQ multiplex PCR; TCRdb stores just in-frame clones and leaves some out. In the table there are 2 million to 2.5 million clones, 85% to 95% of which are singletons. Material: naive CD4+ T cells from PBMCs. Indicated subset: CD45RA+ positively selected. The receptors come from a man younger than 35 in good health. Some clones in this sample may be carry-over from other donors' samples.

The chain employs TRBV20-1 and TRBJ2-4; D is ambiguous. This CDR3 region has 11 residues. Germline V lookup: CDR1 DFQATT, CDR2 SNEGSKA (reference sequence). Trimming left V 6 bases short and J 6 bases short, with 9 bases between. CDR3 DNA sequence: TGCAGTGCCCGTTCCGGAAACATTCAGTACTTC. Translation gives CSARSGNIQYF.

The rearrangement uses TRBV4-3 and TRBJ1-4; a possible D gene is TRBD1 (6 bases). This CDR3 is 18 amino acids long. Germline loops: CDR1 LGHNA, CDR2 YSLEER. Trimming shortened V by 1 base and J by 0 bases, and 15 bases separated the two germline ends. CDR3 protein: CASSQAPTGRATNEKLFF. CDR3 nucleotides: TGCGCCAGCAGCCAAGCCCCGACAGGACGGGCAACTAATGAAAAACTGTTTTTT.

The V call is TRBV9, the J call TRBJ2-4, with a weak D call TRBD2 (5 bases). The length of the CDR3 is 14 residues. V dropped 0 bases and J dropped 10 bases, with 14 bases sitting between them. Germline CDR1 is SGDLS and CDR2 is YYNGEE. The CDR3 here is CASSVEARAVIQYF. The CDR3 bases are TGTGCCAGCAGCGTAGAGGCGCGGGCCGTGATTCAGTACTTC.

This chain connects TRBV27 to TRBJ1-5; 12 bases match TRBD1. The ends lost 3 bases at V and 2 bases at J; junction bases unmatched: 11. From germline, CDR1 is MNHEY and CDR2 SMNVEV (reference sequence). The CDR3 loop spans 19 amino acids. In nucleotides, the CDR3 is TGTGCCAGCAGTTTGGGTCCGGGACAGGGGGCGCGGGGCAATCAGCCCCAGCATTTT. This sequence encodes CASSLGPGQGARGNQPQHF.

This chain links TRBV7-8 with TRBJ2-2, with D possibly being TRBD1 or TRBD2 (6 bases each). There are 19 residues in the CDR3. Per germline, CDR1 SGHVS and CDR2 FQNEAQ. Trimming took off 1 base at V and 7 bases at J, with 25 bases between the two ends. This CDR3 reads CASSLVSTQVRGLGGELFF. The CDR3 DNA follows: TGTGCCAGCAGCTTAGTATCCACCCAGGTTCGGGGGCTGGGCGGGGAGCTGTTTTTT.

V and J are TRBV5-1 and TRBJ2-7, with no clear D. Deletions cut 4 bases from V and 3 bases from J, with 14 bases between. This CDR3 is 14 amino acids long. CDR1 and CDR2 (germline): SGHRS, YFSETQ. CDR3 sequence (DNA): TGCGCCAGCAGCCCACTGACAAGCAACTACGAGCAGTACTTC. It codes for CASSPLTSNYEQYF.

The sample holds one count of this clone. V is TRBV27 and J is TRBJ1-3, with 7 bases lining up with TRBD1. Unmatched junction bases numbered 10, after V lost 3 bases and J lost 8 bases. The V gene's germline CDR1 is MNHEY and CDR2 SMNVEV (reference sequence). The CDR3 length is 15 residues. The CDR3 DNA is TGTGCCAGCAGTTTGCTCGACAGGGTGCGCCACACCATATATTTT. Translated, it gives CASSLLDRVRHTIYF.

The sample holds one count of this clone. The V gene is TRBV30, the J gene TRBJ2-7, with 9 bases that match TRBD2. V lost 2 bases and J lost 6; bases outside the gene matches: 5. Germline CDR1 is GTSNPN and CDR2 is SVGIG (reference sequence). This CDR3 comprises 13 residues. The CDR3 DNA is TGTGCCTGGAGTACGGATAGCGGGAGCGAGCAGTACTTC. Translating gives CAWSTDSGSEQYF.

Regarding this clone: This sample also contains other DNA sequences that code for the same CDR3. This chain connects TRBV28 to TRBJ1-1, with D hard to call. Deletions cut 3 bases from V and 3 bases from J, with 5 bases between. Germline CDR1 is MDHEN and CDR2 is SYDVKM. The CDR3 has 12 residues. The CDR3 DNA follows: TGTGCCAGCAGTTTGTCCGACACTGAAGCTTTCTTT. Translated, it gives CASSLSDTEAFF.

The chain couples TRBV5-6 to TRBJ2-5; 7 bases are a match to TRBD1. Germline CDR1 reads SGHDT; CDR2 reads YYEEEE. V shed 3 bases, J shed 11 bases, and the junction held 10 bases outside the gene matches. CDR3 length: 13 residues. CDR3 coding DNA: TGTGCCAGCAGCTCCAGACAGGGTGGAGCGCAGTACTTC. Protein sequence: CASSSRQGGAQYF.

The chain carries TRBV6-1 and TRBJ1-2, with 7 bases identical to TRBD1. Looked up from germline, CDR1 is MNHNS and CDR2 is SASEGT. The CDR3 runs to 12 residues. V shed 4 bases, J shed 9 bases, and the junction held 5 bases outside the gene matches. Here the CDR3 DNA reads TGTGCCAGCAGTGGGGACAGCCCGAGCTACACCTTC. Protein product: CASSGDSPSYTF.